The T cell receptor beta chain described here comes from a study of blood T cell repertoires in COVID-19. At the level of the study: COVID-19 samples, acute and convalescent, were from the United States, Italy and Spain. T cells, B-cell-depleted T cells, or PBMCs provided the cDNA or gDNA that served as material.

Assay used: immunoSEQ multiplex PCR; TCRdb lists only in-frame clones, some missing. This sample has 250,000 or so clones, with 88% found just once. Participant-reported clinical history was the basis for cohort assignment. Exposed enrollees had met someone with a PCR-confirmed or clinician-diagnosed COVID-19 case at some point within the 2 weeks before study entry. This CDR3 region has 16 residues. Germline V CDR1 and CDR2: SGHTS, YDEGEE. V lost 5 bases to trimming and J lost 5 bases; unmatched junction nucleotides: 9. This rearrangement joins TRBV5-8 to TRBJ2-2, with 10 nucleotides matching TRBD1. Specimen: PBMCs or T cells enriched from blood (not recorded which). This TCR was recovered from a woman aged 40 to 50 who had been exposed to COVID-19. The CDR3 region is CASRTPGTGVTGELFF. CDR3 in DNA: TGTGCCAGCAGGACTCCAGGGACAGGGGTAACCGGGGAGCTGTTTTTT. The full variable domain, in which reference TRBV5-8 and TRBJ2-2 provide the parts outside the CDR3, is EAGVTQSPTHLIKTRGQQATLRCSPISGHTSVYWYQQALGLGLQFLLWYDEGEERNRGNFPPRFSGRQFPNYSSELNVNALELEDSALYLCASRTPGTGVTGELFFGEGSRLTVL.